This TCR beta chain is from a study of T-cell reconstitution after alpha-beta-depleted transplantation in children. General study points: One year post-transplant, T-cell counts and diversity were largely derived from T cells produced anew.

The CDR3 contains 13 residues. V lost 5 bases, J lost 5 bases, and 13 bases lay in between. CDR1 is SGHTA, CDR2 FQGTGA, per germline. Unique molecular identifiers were incorporated into the prepared TCRbeta library. TCRdb ran MiXCR on the PCR reads and lists one entry per CDR3 protein. Of fewer than 350,000 distinct CDR3 sequences listed, about 7.3% are singletons. This clonotype was detected ten times or more. Its antigen is not identified. The chain is built from TRBV7-3 and TRBJ2-7; D ambiguous. The clonotype was recovered from a female patient aged 2-9 years who had a stem cell transplant for Fanconi anemia, so the T cells may come from the graft donor. The sequencing here drew on peripheral blood, taken 360 days after TCRalphabeta/CD19-depleted stem cell transplant. CDR3 DNA sequence: TGTGCCAGCAGCACCGGCAACGGTGACGAGCAGTACTTC. Amino acid sequence: CASSTGNGDEQYF.